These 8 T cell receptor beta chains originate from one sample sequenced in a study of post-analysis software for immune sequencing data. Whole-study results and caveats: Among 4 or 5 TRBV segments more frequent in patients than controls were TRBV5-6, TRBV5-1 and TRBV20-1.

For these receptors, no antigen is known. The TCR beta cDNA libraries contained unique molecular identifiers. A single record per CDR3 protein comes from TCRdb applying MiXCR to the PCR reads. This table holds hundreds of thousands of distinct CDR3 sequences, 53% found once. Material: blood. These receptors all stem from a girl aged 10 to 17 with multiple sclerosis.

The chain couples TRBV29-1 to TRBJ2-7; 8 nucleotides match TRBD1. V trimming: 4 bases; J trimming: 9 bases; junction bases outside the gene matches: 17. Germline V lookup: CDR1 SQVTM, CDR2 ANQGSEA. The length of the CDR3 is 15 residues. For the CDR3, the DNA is TGCAGCGTTGGGGGGGAAACAGGGGGACTTCCCTCGCAGTACTTC. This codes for CSVGGETGGLPSQYF.

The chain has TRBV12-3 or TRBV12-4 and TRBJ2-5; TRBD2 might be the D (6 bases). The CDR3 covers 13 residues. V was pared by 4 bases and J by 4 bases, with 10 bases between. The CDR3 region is CASSSVRGETQYF. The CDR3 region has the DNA TGTGCCAGCAGTTCGGTGCGGGGAGAGACCCAGTACTTC.

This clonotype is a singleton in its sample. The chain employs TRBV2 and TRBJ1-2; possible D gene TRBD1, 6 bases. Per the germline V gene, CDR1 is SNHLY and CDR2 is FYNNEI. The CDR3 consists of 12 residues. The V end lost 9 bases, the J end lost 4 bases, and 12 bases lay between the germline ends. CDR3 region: CARGGPAYGYTF. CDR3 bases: TGTGCCAGAGGGGGACCTGCCTATGGCTACACCTTC. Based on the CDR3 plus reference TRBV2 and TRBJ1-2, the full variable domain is EPEVTQTPSHQVTQMGQEVILRCVPISNHLYFYWYRQILGQKVEFLVSFYNNEISEKSEIFDDQFSVERPDGSNFTLKIRSTKLEDSAMYFCARGGPAYGYTFGSGTRLTVV.

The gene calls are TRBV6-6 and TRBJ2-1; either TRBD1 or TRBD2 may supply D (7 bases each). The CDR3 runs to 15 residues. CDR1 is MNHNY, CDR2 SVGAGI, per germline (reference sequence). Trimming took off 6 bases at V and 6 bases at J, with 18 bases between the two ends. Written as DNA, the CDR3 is TGTGCCAGCAGCATACAGGGGTTAGCGGGCAATGAGCAGTTCTTC. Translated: CASSIQGLAGNEQFF.

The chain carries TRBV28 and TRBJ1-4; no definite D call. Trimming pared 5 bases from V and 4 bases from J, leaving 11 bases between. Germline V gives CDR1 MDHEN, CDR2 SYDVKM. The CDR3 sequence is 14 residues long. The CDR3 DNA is TGTGCCAGCAGTCCACCAGGCGTTAATGAAAAACTGTTTTTT. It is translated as CASSPPGVNEKLFF.

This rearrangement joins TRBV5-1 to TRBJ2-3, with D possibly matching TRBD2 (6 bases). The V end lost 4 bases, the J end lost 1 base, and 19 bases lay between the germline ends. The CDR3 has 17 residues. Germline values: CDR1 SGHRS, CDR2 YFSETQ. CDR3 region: CASSPAGTLPRTDTQYF. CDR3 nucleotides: TGCGCCAGCAGCCCCGCGGGGACCCTCCCCCGCACAGATACGCAGTATTTT.

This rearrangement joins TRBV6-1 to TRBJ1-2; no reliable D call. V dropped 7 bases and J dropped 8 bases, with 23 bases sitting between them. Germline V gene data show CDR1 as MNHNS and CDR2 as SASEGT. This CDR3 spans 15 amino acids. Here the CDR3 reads CASNLGRVGLGGYTF. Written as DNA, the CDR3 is TGTGCCAGCAACCTCGGTAGGGTGGGGTTAGGCGGCTACACCTTC.

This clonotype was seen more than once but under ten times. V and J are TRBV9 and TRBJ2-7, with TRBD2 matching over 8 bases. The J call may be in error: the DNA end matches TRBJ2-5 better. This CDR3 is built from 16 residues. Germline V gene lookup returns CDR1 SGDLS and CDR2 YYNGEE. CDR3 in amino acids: CASSVHGGGLEETQYF. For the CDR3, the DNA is TGTGCCAGCAGCGTCCATGGCGGGGGGCTTGAAGAGACCCAGTACTTC.